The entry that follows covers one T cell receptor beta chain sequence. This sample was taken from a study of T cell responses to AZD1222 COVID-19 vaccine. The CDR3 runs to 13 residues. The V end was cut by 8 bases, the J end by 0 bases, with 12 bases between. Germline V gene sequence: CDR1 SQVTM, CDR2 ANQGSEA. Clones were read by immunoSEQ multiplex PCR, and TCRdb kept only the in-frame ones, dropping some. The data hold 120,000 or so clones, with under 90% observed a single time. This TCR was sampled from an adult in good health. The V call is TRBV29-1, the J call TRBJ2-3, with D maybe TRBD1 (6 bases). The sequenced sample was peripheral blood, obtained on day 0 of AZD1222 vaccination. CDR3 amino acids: CSYSGDSTDTQYF. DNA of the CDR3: TGCAGCTACTCAGGGGATAGCACAGATACGCAGTATTTT.